These 5 T cell receptor beta chains originate from one sample sequenced in a study of blood T cell repertoires in COVID-19. Data came from immunoSEQ multiplex PCR; TCRdb stores just in-frame clones and leaves some out. Here the sample spans about 150,000 clones, over 60% being singletons. The material sequenced was peripheral blood. These receptors came from a woman over 75 with acute or convalescent COVID-19.

The rearrangement links TRBV29-1 to TRBJ1-2; D gene unclear. V lost 6 bases and J 8 bases, leaving 25 bases between the germline ends. This CDR3 is 15 amino acids long. The germline V gene has CDR1 SQVTM and CDR2 ANQGSEA. The CDR3 reads CSVYTPTGFGTGYTF. CDR3 nucleotide sequence: TGCAGCGTCTATACTCCCACGGGGTTTGGAACGGGCTACACCTTC.

The genes are TRBV18 and TRBJ1-2, with D tentatively TRBD1 (5 bases). V was cut by 6 bases and J by 4 bases, with 15 bases left in between. The CDR3 has 14 amino acids. Germline V gene sequence: CDR1 KGHSH, CDR2 LQKENI. The CDR3 bases are TGTGCCAGCTCGCCGGGACTGATCCTCTATGGCTACACCTTC. Its translation: CASSPGLILYGYTF.

The chain is built from TRBV5-1 and TRBJ1-2, with 8 bases lining up with TRBD1. Germline CDR1 and CDR2: SGHRS and YFSETQ. CDR3 length equals 13 residues. Losses at the gene ends were 2 bases for V and 7 bases for J; bases not matched to a gene: 4. The CDR3 here is CASSFGTGGGYTF. The CDR3 DNA follows: TGCGCCAGCAGCTTTGGGACAGGAGGTGGCTACACCTTC.

This clone was seen a single time. The chain has TRBV6-5 and TRBJ1-2; no clear D gene. The V and J ends lost 6 bases and 5 bases respectively, with 13 bases between them. CDR3 length: 13 residues. Germline CDR1 is MNHEY and CDR2 is SVGAGI. The CDR3 region is CASSPTSGYGYTF. The CDR3 DNA reads as TGTGCCAGCAGCCCCACTTCGGGGTATGGCTACACCTTC.

This clone appeared once. The chain is built from TRBV5-6 and TRBJ2-7; no definite D call. The germline V and J ends were trimmed by 0 bases and 7 bases, with 5 bases remaining between them. Germline assignment: CDR1 SGHDT and CDR2 YYEEEE. The CDR3 runs 11 residues. In DNA form, the CDR3 reads TGTGCCAGCAGCTTGGGTCGTGAGCAGTACTTC. Encoded protein: CASSLGREQYF.